A single sample gave rise to the 29 T cell receptor beta chains below, sequenced in a study of blood T cell repertoires in COVID-19. The table came from immunoSEQ multiplex PCR; TCRdb's copy has only in-frame clones and leaves some out. The sample yields over 65,000 clones, about 81% seen once. Input material: peripheral blood. These receptors were obtained from a human donor in a cohort sampled during active COVID-19.

This chain joins TRBV7-5 and TRBJ1-6; the D segment call TRBD1 is taken from the table without a DNA check. TRBV7-5 is recorded as a pseudogene. This CDR3 spans 19 amino acids. CDR3 sequence reads: CARSLCGQGQGPYNSPLHF. In nucleotides, the CDR3 is TGTGCCAGAAGCTTATGCGGACAGGGCCAGGGGCCCTATAATTCACCCCTCCACTTT.

The V and J genes are TRBV27 and TRBJ1-2; a weak D match, TRBD1 (6 bases). V lost 4 bases, J lost 6 bases, and 15 bases lay in between. CDR1 MNHEY and CDR2 SMNVEV come from the germline V gene (reference sequence). The CDR3 is 14 amino acids. The CDR3 loop is CASSSVGGGNGYTF. For the CDR3, the DNA is TGTGCCAGCAGTTCAGTAGGGGGGGGAAATGGCTACACCTTC.

The chain combines TRBV28 with TRBJ2-5, with D possibly matching TRBD1 (6 bases). The CDR3 runs to 14 residues. Germline assignment: CDR1 MDHEN and CDR2 SYDVKM. V lost 3 bases to trimming and J lost 5 bases, with 13 bases between them. CDR3: CASSFIDRKETQYF. CDR3 nucleotide sequence: TGTGCCAGCAGTTTCATAGACAGGAAGGAGACCCAGTACTTC.

The genes are TRBV28 and TRBJ1-5, with D unclear. Germline CDR1 reads MDHEN; CDR2 reads SYDVKM. V was cut by 2 bases and J by 5 bases, with 13 bases left in between. This CDR3 region has 15 residues. CDR3 sequence (DNA): TGTGCCAGCAGTTTAAGGAACGGGTGGGATCAGCCCCAGCATTTT. Translated, it gives CASSLRNGWDQPQHF.

This sequence joins TRBV19 and TRBJ2-1; the match to TRBD2 covers 7 bases. After removal of 5 bases from V and 3 bases from J, the junction contained 7 bases not matched to a gene. The CDR3 is made up of 15 amino acids. The germline V gene encodes CDR1 LNHDA and CDR2 SQIVND (reference sequence). CDR3 nucleotides: TGTGCCAGTAGTCAGGCTAGCGGCCTCTACAATGAGCAGTTCTTC. Residues: CASSQASGLYNEQFF.

The chain uses TRBV3-1 (or the pseudogene TRBV3-2) and TRBJ2-3; tentatively, D is TRBD1 (5 bases). This CDR3 contains 17 residues. Germline lookup yields CDR1 LGHDT and CDR2 YNNKEL (reference sequence). Trimming removed 1 base from V and 0 bases from J, with 14 bases in between. The DNA of the CDR3 is TGTGCCAGCAGCCAAGTTCGGGCAGGGTCTAGCACAGATACGCAGTATTTT. Encoded protein: CASSQVRAGSSTDTQYF.

The chain employs TRBV9 and TRBJ2-2; tentative D call: TRBD1 (5 bases). Germline V lookup: CDR1 SGDLS, CDR2 YYNGEE. The CDR3 is 16 amino acids. Trimming pared 0 bases from V and 3 bases from J, leaving 12 bases between. CDR3 sequence reads: CASSVGGLRDTGELFF. The CDR3 region has the DNA TGTGCCAGCAGCGTAGGGGGCCTTAGGGACACCGGGGAGCTGTTTTTT.

The chain is built from TRBV19 and TRBJ1-5, with 10 bases that match TRBD1. J lost 6 bases, V lost 4 bases, and 9 bases had no gene match. The V gene's germline CDR1 is LNHDA and CDR2 SQIVND (reference sequence). This CDR3 comprises 16 residues. CDR3 nucleotides: TGTGCCAGTAGTACCGACAGGGGGCGGCTGTCTCAGCCCCAGCATTTT. Encoded protein: CASSTDRGRLSQPQHF.

This sequence joins TRBV5-4 and TRBJ1-1; 9 nucleotides agree with TRBD1. Germline loops: CDR1 SGHNT, CDR2 YYREEE (reference sequence). The CDR3 sequence is 12 residues long. J was trimmed by 2 bases and V by 10 bases; bases with no gene match: 3. The CDR3 sequence: CAGDRVNTEAFF. The CDR3 DNA reads as TGTGCCGGGGACAGGGTAAACACTGAAGCTTTCTTT.

The rearrangement links TRBV18 to TRBJ2-1; a weak D match, TRBD1 (5 bases). CDR1 KGHSH and CDR2 LQKENI come from the germline V gene. Deletions cut 2 bases from V and 5 bases from J, with 19 bases between. This CDR3 spans 17 amino acids. CDR3 nucleotide sequence: TGTGCCAGCTCACCAGACGCGGACATTAGAAGGGACAATGAGCAGTTCTTC. Protein product: CASSPDADIRRDNEQFF. The full variable domain, with the rest looked up from reference TRBV18 and TRBJ2-1, is NAGVMQNPRHLVRRRGQEARLRCSPMKGHSHVYWYRQLPEEGLKFMVYLQKENIIDESGMPKERFSAEFPKEGPSILRIQQVVRGDSAAYFCASSPDADIRRDNEQFFGPGTRLTVL.

This clone was counted between two and nine times. The chain recombines TRBV28 with TRBJ2-7, with a possible D match to TRBD1 (5 bases). V lost 7 bases to trimming and J lost 0 bases, with 10 bases between them. The CDR3 runs to 13 residues. The germline V gene has CDR1 MDHEN and CDR2 SYDVKM. The CDR3 spells CASTPTGSYEQYF. The CDR3 DNA is TGTGCCAGCACTCCCACAGGCTCCTACGAGCAGTACTTC.

The J gene is TRBJ1-1, the V gene TRBV4-2; D unclear. This CDR3 has 17 amino acids. The germline V gene encodes CDR1 LGHNA and CDR2 YNFKEQ. Trimming removed 0 bases from V and 1 base from J, with 15 bases in between. CDR3 sequence (DNA): TGTGCCAGCAGCCAAGATAGTATGGGAGTAGAGAACACTGAAGCTTTCTTT. Encoded protein: CASSQDSMGVENTEAFF.

The J gene is TRBJ2-7, the V gene TRBV7-9, with 7 bases identical to TRBD2. Trimming removed 5 bases from V and 7 bases from J; junction bases left unmatched: 8. The CDR3 is 13 residues long. Germline V gene lookup returns CDR1 SEHNR and CDR2 FQNEAQ (reference sequence). In nucleotides, the CDR3 is TGTGCCAGCAGCCGATCGGGGGGTGGAGAGCAGTACTTC. Protein: CASSRSGGGEQYF.

The chain employs TRBV7-2 and TRBJ1-2, with unresolved D. V was shortened by 5 bases and J by 5 bases, with 24 bases between the two germline ends. The CDR3 covers 17 residues. Germline lookup yields CDR1 SGHTA and CDR2 FQGNSA. This CDR3 reads CASSLTVSGSGLYGYTF. As DNA, the CDR3 is TGTGCCAGCAGCCTAACCGTTTCGGGGAGCGGGCTGTATGGCTACACCTTC.

The rearrangement links TRBV11-3 to TRBJ1-1, with no clear D. Germline loops: CDR1 SGHNT, CDR2 YENEEA. The germline V and J ends were trimmed by 4 bases and 8 bases, with 11 bases remaining between them. CDR3 size: 12 residues. The CDR3 sequence is CASSSPGGEAFF. CDR3 bases: TGTGCCAGCAGCTCCCCAGGTGGGGAAGCTTTCTTT.

This chain uses TRBV19 with TRBJ1-1; possibly TRBD1 for D (5 bases). The CDR3 has 14 residues. Germline assignment: CDR1 LNHDA and CDR2 SQIVND (reference sequence). V lost 7 bases, J lost 1 base, and 13 bases lay in between. This CDR3 reads CASTGRRKNTEAFF. CDR3 DNA sequence: TGTGCCAGTACAGGGCGGCGGAAGAACACTGAAGCTTTCTTT.

This CDR3 is CASRGQGYHTGELFF. CDR3 coding DNA: TGTGCCAGCCGGGGCCAGGGGTATCATACCGGGGAGCTGTTTTTT. This rearrangement joins TRBV27 to TRBJ2-2; perhaps TRBD1 as D (6 bases). This CDR3 has 15 residues. Germline loops: CDR1 MNHEY, CDR2 SMNVEV (reference sequence). The V gene lost 8 bases and the J gene lost 5 bases, with 18 bases spanning the gap.

The genes are TRBV2 and TRBJ2-7; TRBD2 matches at 11 bases. After removal of 2 bases from V and 6 bases from J, the junction contained 6 bases not matched to a gene. The CDR3 sequence is 15 residues long. Germline CDR1 and CDR2: SNHLY and FYNNEI. In DNA form, the CDR3 reads TGTGCCAGCAGTGAAATTAGCGGGAGGGCCTCCGAGCAGTACTTC. It encodes CASSEISGRASEQYF.

The V and J genes are TRBV5-6 and TRBJ1-2, with 8 positions matching TRBD1. The junction had 10 bases not matched to a gene; V was cut back by 2 bases and J by 4 bases. Germline V gene lookup returns CDR1 SGHDT and CDR2 YYEEEE. The CDR3 covers 16 residues. The CDR3 reads CASSFRTGRNAYGYTF. In DNA, the CDR3 is TGTGCCAGCAGCTTCCGGACAGGGCGTAATGCCTATGGCTACACCTTC.

This clone appeared a single time. This chain uses TRBV24-1 with TRBJ2-5, with D maybe TRBD1 (5 bases). This CDR3 has 12 residues. Deletions cut 5 bases from V and 5 bases from J, with 8 bases between. Germline V gene lookup returns CDR1 KGHDR and CDR2 SFDVKD. CDR3 bases: TGTGCCACCAGTGGTAAGGGGGAGACCCAGTACTTC. Residues: CATSGKGETQYF.

This rearrangement joins TRBV30 to TRBJ2-2; D is perhaps TRBD2 (6 bases). The ends were cut back, 0 bases at V and 1 base at J, with 12 bases in the middle. The CDR3 contains 16 residues. Germline V lookup: CDR1 GTSNPN, CDR2 SVGIG (reference sequence). DNA of the CDR3: TGTGCCTGGAGTGTACGGGAGACAATGAACACCGGGGAGCTGTTTTTT. Protein product: CAWSVRETMNTGELFF.

The rearrangement uses TRBV11-2 and TRBJ2-1, with D perhaps matching TRBD2 (6 bases). CDR3 length equals 14 residues. V dropped 4 bases and J dropped 2 bases, with 9 bases sitting between them. CDR1 and CDR2 (germline): SGHAT, FQNNGV. In DNA, the CDR3 is TGTGCCAGCAGCTGGGGACTCGCCTACAATGAGCAGTTCTTC. It is translated as CASSWGLAYNEQFF.

The V gene is TRBV9, the J gene TRBJ1-1, with a possible D match to TRBD1 (6 bases). The CDR3 totals 14 residues. Between the trimmed V and J ends, which lost 3 bases and 5 bases, there was a span of 14 bases. Germline V lookup: CDR1 SGDLS, CDR2 YYNGEE. The CDR3 reads CASSAQQGWTEAFF. The CDR3, as DNA: TGTGCCAGCAGCGCGCAACAGGGTTGGACTGAAGCTTTCTTT.

This clone was detected a few times. The V gene is TRBV5-1, the J gene TRBJ1-6; a possible D gene is TRBD1 (5 bases). V dropped 2 bases and J dropped 8 bases, with 20 bases sitting between them. The CDR3 length is 17 residues. Germline assignment: CDR1 SGHRS and CDR2 YFSETQ. The CDR3 is CASSFSGQASLDSPLHF. The CDR3, as DNA: TGCGCCAGCAGCTTTTCCGGACAAGCCTCTTTGGATTCACCCCTCCACTTT.

The rearrangement joins TRBV7-8 to TRBJ1-5, with D tentatively TRBD1 (6 bases). Germline values: CDR1 SGHVS, CDR2 FQNEAQ. The V end lost 5 bases, the J end lost 5 bases, and 19 bases lay between the germline ends. This CDR3 spans 16 amino acids. In DNA, the CDR3 is TGTGCCAGCAGCCCGTACCGGGACACCCACTATCAGCCCCAGCATTTT. Its translation is CASSPYRDTHYQPQHF.

V gene TRBV6-2 or TRBV6-3 combines with J gene TRBJ2-5, with 11 bases matching TRBD2. Germline V gene lookup returns CDR1 MNHEY and CDR2 SVGEGT. With 6 bases clipped from V and 4 bases from J, the junction kept 7 bases outside the gene matches. The CDR3 is made up of 15 amino acids. The CDR3 DNA reads as TGTGCCAGCAGCGCAGTAGCGGGAGGGAGAGAGACCCAGTACTTC. Residues: CASSAVAGGRETQYF.

In its sample, this clone was seen a few times. The chain has TRBV3-1 (or the pseudogene TRBV3-2) and TRBJ2-1; TRBD2 matches 8 bases. The germline CDR1 and CDR2 sequences are LGHDT and YNNKEL (reference sequence). V lost 1 base to trimming and J lost 6 bases; unmatched junction nucleotides: 2. This CDR3 is built from 14 residues. This CDR3 is CASSQVGRANEQFF. The CDR3 region has the DNA TGTGCCAGCAGCCAAGTCGGGAGGGCCAATGAGCAGTTCTTC.

This rearrangement joins TRBV18 to TRBJ1-4; no definite D call. Germline values: CDR1 KGHSH, CDR2 LQKENI. Trimming removed 10 bases from V and 9 bases from J, with 18 bases in between. This CDR3 comprises 13 residues. The CDR3 sequence is CANSMRENKKLFF. The CDR3, as DNA: TGTGCCAACTCGATGAGGGAAAATAAAAAACTGTTTTTT.

The chain employs TRBV2 and TRBJ2-3, with a weak D call TRBD2 (7 bases). The CDR3 has 14 residues. V was cut by 7 bases and J by 0 bases, with 11 bases left in between. Germline V lookup: CDR1 SNHLY, CDR2 FYNNEI. CDR3: CASKAGASTDTQYF. CDR3 bases: TGTGCCAGCAAGGCGGGGGCTAGCACAGATACGCAGTATTTT.